This T cell receptor (beta chain) stems from a study of T cell responses to AZD1222 COVID-19 vaccine. Study results and caveats: Per reports, nearly half of all spike-specific TCRs target regions that are unmutated in variants.

Germline V lookup: CDR1 MNHEY, CDR2 SMNVEV (reference sequence). This CDR3 has 11 residues. V was pared by 2 bases and J by 4 bases, with 3 bases between. Generated by immunoSEQ multiplex PCR, the TCRdb table keeps only in-frame clones and is missing some. In the table there are approximately 100,000 clones, around 87% of which are singletons. On this clone: The antigen is unknown. This sample includes further DNA sequences coding for the same CDR3.

The TCR comes from an adult who received the AZD1222 COVID-19 vaccine. The chain has TRBV27 and TRBJ2-7; D not certain. This sample comprised peripheral blood, obtained 28 days after the second AZD1222 dose. This chain's CDR3 is CASSLGYEQYF. In DNA, the CDR3 is TGTGCCAGCAGTTTAGGTTACGAGCAGTACTTC.